Following are 18 T cell receptor beta chains from one sample sequenced in a study of vaccination and CD4 T cells after COVID-19. No antigens are known for them. Cultured CD4+ T cell DNA underwent sequencing with the Oncomine TCR Beta short-read assay. TCRdb re-called the PCR reads with MiXCR, one entry per CDR3 protein. Altogether about 15,000 distinct CDR3 sequences are present, about four fifths being singletons, with the ten largest covering around 10%. The treatment: roughly 10-day PBMC culture with coronavirus spike peptide pools or control peptides (ViraFEST assay). Here the sequenced sample was CD4+ T cells from blood, cultured in vitro, taken after SARS-CoV-2 vaccination. These receptors were obtained from a human donor who received a COVID-19 vaccine.

The rearrangement joins TRBV20-1 to TRBJ1-6; D unclear. Germline V gives CDR1 DFQATT, CDR2 SNEGSKA (reference sequence). CDR3 size: 15 residues. V was cut by 6 bases and J by 1 base, with 13 bases left in between. This CDR3 reads CSARSGLSYNSPLHF. Here the CDR3 DNA reads TGCAGTGCCCGAAGTGGGTTATCCTATAATTCACCCCTCCACTTT.

The chain carries TRBV20-1 and TRBJ2-1; D is unresolved. Trimming cost V 5 bases and J 0 bases, with 11 bases left between them. This CDR3 has 14 amino acids. The germline V gene has CDR1 DFQATT and CDR2 SNEGSKA (reference sequence). In nucleotides, the CDR3 is TGCAGTGCTCACGGACGTAGCTCCTACAATGAGCAGTTCTTC. This encodes CSAHGRSSYNEQFF.

This chain uses TRBV6-1 with TRBJ1-3; 9 bases are shared with TRBD1. The CDR3 length is 16 residues. Trimming removed 5 bases from V and 4 bases from J; junction bases left unmatched: 9. From germline, CDR1 is MNHNS and CDR2 SASEGT. CDR3 amino acids: CASSKPRTGEGNTIYF. Written as DNA, the CDR3 is TGTGCCAGCAGTAAACCACGGACAGGGGAAGGAAACACCATATATTTT.

This sequence joins TRBV11-3 and TRBJ1-6; D not certain. Trimming shortened V by 0 bases and J by 7 bases, and 4 bases separated the two germline ends. Germline V gene sequence: CDR1 SGHNT, CDR2 YENEEA. CDR3 length: 13 residues. CDR3 loop: CASSLDWNSPLHF. DNA for the CDR3: TGTGCCAGCAGCTTAGATTGGAATTCACCCCTCCACTTT. Drawing the rest from reference TRBV11-3 and TRBJ1-6, the complete variable domain is EAGVVQSPRYKIIEKKQPVAFWCNPISGHNTLYWYLQNLGQGPELLIRYENEEAVDDSQLPKDRFSAERLKGVDSTLKIQPAELGDSAVYLCASSLDWNSPLHFGNGTRLTVT.

The rearrangement uses TRBV5-4 and TRBJ2-3, with 9 bases matching TRBD1. The CDR3 has 17 amino acids. Germline V CDR1 and CDR2: SGHNT, YYREEE (reference sequence). The V segment lost 4 bases and the J segment 6 bases; nucleotides outside the gene matches: 15. The CDR3 sequence is CASSGKPGTGSWDTQYF. The CDR3 DNA reads TGTGCCAGCAGCGGGAAACCCGGGACAGGGAGCTGGGATACGCAGTATTTT.

This CDR3 is CASSWDGGGNQPQHF. The DNA for the CDR3 is TGTGCCAGCAGTTGGGACGGGGGAGGCAATCAGCCCCAGCATTTT. The chain links TRBV12-3 or TRBV12-4 to TRBJ1-5, with D perhaps TRBD1 (5 bases). The length of the CDR3 is 15 residues. V lost 4 bases and J 2 bases, leaving 12 bases between the germline ends.

The genes are TRBV4-1 and TRBJ2-5; TRBD1 matches 8 bases. Per germline, CDR1 MGHRA and CDR2 YSYEKL. The CDR3 length is 15 residues. With 1 base clipped from V and 4 bases from J, the junction kept 5 bases outside the gene matches. CDR3 nucleotides: TGCGCCAGCAGCCAAGGTCCGGACAGGGCAGAGACCCAGTACTTC. It yields the protein CASSQGPDRAETQYF.

This clonotype has only one observation. Here the CDR3 DNA reads TGTGCCAGCAGCTTGCTAGGGACAGCAAATAATTCACCCCTCCACTTT. Translating it yields CASSLLGTANNSPLHF. The chain uses TRBV7-2 and TRBJ1-6; TRBD1 matches at 7 bases. The CDR3 has 16 amino acids. With 3 bases clipped from V and 5 bases from J, the junction kept 7 bases outside the gene matches. CDR1 and CDR2 (germline): SGHTA, FQGNSA.

This clonotype was counted a few times. This chain links TRBV19 with TRBJ1-5; tentatively, D is TRBD1 (5 bases). The V end lost 7 bases, the J end lost 4 bases, and 8 bases lay between the germline ends. Per the germline V gene, CDR1 is LNHDA and CDR2 is SQIVND (reference sequence). The CDR3 consists of 12 residues. The CDR3 DNA follows: TGTGCCAGTAAGGCAGGGAATCAGCCCCAGCATTTT. It yields the protein CASKAGNQPQHF.

The chain recombines TRBV5-4 with TRBJ1-2; 7 bases map to TRBD1. V shed 2 bases, J shed 4 bases, and the junction held 8 bases outside the gene matches. Germline lookup yields CDR1 SGHNT and CDR2 YYREEE (reference sequence). CDR3 length: 15 amino acids. CDR3 sequence (DNA): TGTGCCAGCAGCTTCGAACTCGGGACAGTCTATGGCTACACCTTC. Translating gives CASSFELGTVYGYTF. The whole variable domain, filled in from reference TRBV5-4 and TRBJ1-2, reads ETGVTQSPTHLIKTRGQQVTLRCSSQSGHNTVSWYQQALGQGPQFIFQYYREEENGRGNFPPRFSGLQFPNYSSELNVNALELDDSALYLCASSFELGTVYGYTFGSGTRLTVV.

This clonotype has just one count. This rearrangement joins TRBV9 to TRBJ1-6; D is uncertain. Germline-derived CDR1 and CDR2 are SGDLS and YYNGEE. The CDR3 spans 13 residues. V lost 4 bases, J lost 6 bases, and 8 bases lay in between. The CDR3: CASSPEPNSPLHF. The CDR3 DNA follows: TGTGCCAGCAGCCCGGAACCTAATTCACCCCTCCACTTT. Full variable domain (missing parts from reference TRBV9 and TRBJ1-6): DSGVTQTPKHLITATGQRVTLRCSPRSGDLSVYWYQQSLDQGLQFLIQYYNGEERAKGNILERFSAQQFPDLHSELNLSSLELGDSALYFCASSPEPNSPLHFGNGTRLTVT.

The chain joins TRBV5-4 to TRBJ1-1; D may be TRBD1 (6 bases). The V end was cut by 1 base, the J end by 7 bases, with 17 bases between. CDR1 is SGHNT, CDR2 YYREEE, per germline (reference sequence). CDR3 length: 15 amino acids. The chain's CDR3 is CASSLMLGGINEAFF. Written as DNA, the CDR3 is TGTGCCAGCAGCTTGATGTTAGGGGGGATCAATGAAGCTTTCTTT.

The rearrangement uses TRBV6-2 or TRBV6-3 and TRBJ1-2; TRBD1 aligns across 7 bases. CDR3 length equals 14 residues. In germline, CDR1 is MNHEY, CDR2 SVGEGT. V lost 6 bases to trimming and J lost 4 bases; unmatched junction nucleotides: 8. The CDR3 nucleotides are TGTGCCAGCAGCTATACGACAGGGTTCTATGGCTACACCTTC. It specifies CASSYTTGFYGYTF.

This clonotype was seen only once. The chain employs TRBV19 and TRBJ1-6, with D perhaps TRBD1 (6 bases). The CDR3 loop spans 14 amino acids. The ends were cut back, 7 bases at V and 7 bases at J, with 14 bases in the middle. Per germline, CDR1 LNHDA and CDR2 SQIVND (reference sequence). The CDR3 DNA sequence: TGTGCCAGTAAGAAAATGCAGGGGAATTCACCCCTCCACTTT. It yields the protein CASKKMQGNSPLHF.

Only a few counts were recorded for this clonotype. CDR3 coding DNA: TGTGCCTGGGGTCCTAATTCACCCCTCCACTTT. It encodes CAWGPNSPLHF. V gene TRBV30 combines with J gene TRBJ1-6; no definite D call. Trimming stripped 5 bases from V and 6 bases from J, with 5 bases between. Looked up from germline, CDR1 is GTSNPN and CDR2 is SVGIG (reference sequence). This CDR3 is 11 amino acids long.

The gene calls are TRBV15 and TRBJ1-6, with no clear D. CDR3 length: 16 residues. Trimming stripped 4 bases from V and 6 bases from J, with 16 bases between. The V gene's germline CDR1 is LNHNV and CDR2 YYDKDF (reference sequence). CDR3 coding DNA: TGTGCCACCAGCACCTCCTGGGGTGGATTTAATTCACCCCTCCACTTT. It is translated as CATSTSWGGFNSPLHF.

This clonotype showed up just once. The chain uses TRBV12-3 or TRBV12-4 and TRBJ1-2; TRBD1 matches at 7 bases. The CDR3 has 14 residues. Trimming cost V 5 bases and J 7 bases; bases outside gene matches: 10. CDR3 nucleotides: TGTGCCAGCAGTGCCGACAGGGAGGGGAGTGGCTACACCTTC. Translation gives CASSADREGSGYTF.

The count of this clonotype is one. V and J are TRBV21-1 and TRBJ1-4. TRBV21-1 is a documented pseudogene. There are 16 residues in the CDR3. Here the CDR3 reads CASSKIKRRANEKLFF. CDR3 nucleotide sequence: TGTGCCAGCAGCAAAATCAAGAGGAGGGCCAATGAAAAACTGTTTTTT.